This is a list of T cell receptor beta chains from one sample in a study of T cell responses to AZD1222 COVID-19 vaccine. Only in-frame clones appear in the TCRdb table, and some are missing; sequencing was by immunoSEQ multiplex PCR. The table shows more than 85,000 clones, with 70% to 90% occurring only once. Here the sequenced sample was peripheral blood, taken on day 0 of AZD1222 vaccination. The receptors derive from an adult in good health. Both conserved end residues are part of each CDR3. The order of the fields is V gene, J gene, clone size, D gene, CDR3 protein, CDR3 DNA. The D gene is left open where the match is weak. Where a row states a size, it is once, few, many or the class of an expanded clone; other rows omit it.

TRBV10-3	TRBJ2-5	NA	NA	CAISELRDSLETQYF	TGTGCCATCAGTGAATTGAGGGACTCCCTGGAGACCCAGTACTTC
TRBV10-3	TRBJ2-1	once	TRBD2	CAISESGVAGQLYNEQFF	TGTGCCATCAGTGAGAGTGGTGTAGCGGGCCAGTTGTACAATGAGCAGTTCTTC
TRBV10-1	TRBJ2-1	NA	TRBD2	CASSDPGTSGTSYNEQFF	TGCGCCAGCAGTGACCCCGGGACTAGCGGTACCTCCTACAATGAGCAGTTCTTC
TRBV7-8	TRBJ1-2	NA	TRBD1	CASSRGQGNGYTF	TGTGCCAGCAGCCGAGGACAGGGTAATGGCTACACCTTC
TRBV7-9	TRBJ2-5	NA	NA	CASSLGSRGPALETQYF	TGTGCCAGCAGCTTAGGGTCGCGAGGGCCGGCGTTGGAGACCCAGTACTTC
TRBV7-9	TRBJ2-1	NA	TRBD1	CASSILGQGDNEQFF	TGTGCCAGCAGCATCCTGGGACAGGGGGACAATGAGCAGTTCTTC
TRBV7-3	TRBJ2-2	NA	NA	CASSPRGDYTGELFF	TGTGCCAGCAGCCCAAGGGGGGATTACACCGGGGAGCTGTTTTTT
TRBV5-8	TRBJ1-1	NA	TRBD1	CASSFQGDTEAFF	TGTGCCAGCAGCTTCCAGGGGGACACTGAAGCTTTCTTT
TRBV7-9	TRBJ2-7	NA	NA	CASSFRTNLYEQYF	TGTGCCAGCAGCTTCCGGACAAACCTCTACGAGCAGTACTTC
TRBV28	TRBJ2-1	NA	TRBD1	CASSAGQGGPYNEQFF	TGTGCCAGCAGTGCCGGACAGGGGGGGCCTTACAATGAGCAGTTCTTC
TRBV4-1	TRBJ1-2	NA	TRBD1	CASSQGQGVDYGYTF	TGCGCCAGCAGCCAAGGACAGGGAGTCGACTATGGCTACACCTTC